What follows describes a single TCR beta chain. Its antigen is not identified. This specimen comes from a study of T cells after yellow fever vaccination. Across the whole study: SMART-Seq v4 Ultra Low Input prepared the low-cell-number fractions. Overall study results and limits: At under 98% for CD4 and about 91% for CD8, most primary-vaccination clones showed up again after the booster.

The V and J ends lost 8 bases and 2 bases, in that order; junction bases with no gene match: 7. This CDR3 contains 15 residues. A universal primer site and UMIs were added as TCR cDNA was made by 5'RACE template switching. Using its own MiXCR run on the 5' RACE reads, TCRdb lists one record per CDR3 protein. The sample includes 300,000 to 400,000 distinct CDR3 sequences, around 11% of them seen just once. The sample in question was CD4+ T cells sorted from PBMCs, obtained 45 days after the yellow fever booster vaccination. The gene calls are TRBV12-3 or TRBV12-4 and TRBJ1-5, with TRBD1 matching over 9 bases. The TCR comes from a man younger than 35 who received the YFV17D yellow fever vaccine. CDR3 amino acids: CASARQGVGNQPQHF. Written as DNA, the CDR3 is TGTGCCAGCGCCAGACAGGGGGTCGGCAATCAGCCCCAGCATTTT.